This T cell receptor beta chain was sequenced during a study of CD8 T cells in ankylosing spondylitis. TCRdb reanalysed the 5' RACE reads using MiXCR and keeps one entry per CDR3 protein. The table shows about 130,000 distinct CDR3 sequences, with approximately 10% occurring only once. With regard to this clonotype: The antigen remains undetermined.

Study-level results: Apparently characteristic of ankylosing spondylitis blood was a TCR beta motif (eight highly homologous variants).

The receptor's source is a male donor with ankylosing spondylitis or in good health (not recorded which). The sample was blood, either unsorted or a sorted T cell fraction (not recorded which).

Here the CDR3 reads CASSLKRRLAGSNTGELFF. The DNA of the CDR3 is TGTGCCAGCAGCTTAAAACGCCGGCTAGCGGGATCGAACACCGGGGAGCTGTTTTTT. V gene TRBV7-3 combines with J gene TRBJ2-2; 9 nucleotides agree with TRBD2. V trimming: 1 base; J trimming: 0 bases; junction bases outside the gene matches: 9. The CDR3 extends over 19 amino acids. Germline CDR1 is SGHTA and CDR2 is FQGTGA.